These T cell receptor beta chains were read from a single sample in a study of blood T cell repertoires in COVID-19. The data were produced by immunoSEQ multiplex PCR, yet TCRdb's version contains in-frame clones alone and is incomplete. The profile shows 150,000 to 200,000 clones, 80% to 90% of them singletons. Specimen: peripheral blood. These receptors were collected from a woman between 45 and 65 years old with acute or convalescent COVID-19. The CDR3 runs from the conserved cysteine through the conserved F or W. A D gene is named only where the DNA matches it firmly. Rows may omit the clone size; those that give it use once, few, many or a size class.

d_call,v_call,j_call,clone_size,cdr3_aa,cdr3_nt
-,TRBV20-1,TRBJ2-6,-,CSASGQGFSGANVLTF,TGCAGTGCTAGTGGCCAGGGGTTCTCTGGGGCCAACGTCCTGACTTTC
-,TRBV5-1,TRBJ1-4,-,CASSLNEKLFF,TGCGCCAGCAGCCTCAATGAAAAACTGTTTTTT
-,TRBV4-1,TRBJ2-1,-,CASSAFTTEVYEQFF,TGCGCCAGCAGCGCCTTCACAACCGAGGTCTATGAGCAGTTCTTC
TRBD1,TRBV5-4,TRBJ2-5,-,CASSQTGEETQYF,TGTGCCAGCAGCCAAACAGGGGAAGAGACCCAGTACTTC
-,TRBV4-3,TRBJ2-7,-,CASSQDGRGDEQYF,TGCGCCAGCAGCCAAGATGGGAGGGGGGACGAGCAGTACTTC
-,TRBV5-1,TRBJ2-1,-,CASSLGVGVVYNEQFF,TGCGCCAGCAGCTTGGGGGTGGGAGTCGTTTACAATGAGCAGTTCTTC
-,TRBV15,TRBJ2-2,-,CATRRDLYTGELFF,TGTGCCACCCGCCGGGACTTGTACACCGGGGAGCTGTTTTTT
TRBD2,TRBV27,TRBJ2-3,-,CASRLPRSGSGTDTQYF,TGTGCCAGCAGACTACCCCGGAGCGGGAGTGGCACAGATACGCAGTATTTT
-,TRBV3-1/TRBV3-2,TRBJ2-3,-,CASSQEGLDTQYF,TGTGCCAGCAGCCAAGAGGGGCTGGATACGCAGTATTTT
-,TRBV2,TRBJ2-7,-,CASSAPSRGPRSYEQYF,TGTGCCAGCAGTGCCCCCTCGCGGGGGCCCCGCTCCTACGAGCAGTACTTC
-,TRBV20-1,TRBJ2-1,-,CSRVSYNEQFF,TGCAGCAGGGTCTCCTACAATGAGCAGTTCTTC
-,TRBV6-5,TRBJ1-2,-,CASSYSRERVAF,TGTGCCAGCAGTTACTCGAGGGAAAGGGTGGCCTTC
-,TRBV6-6,TRBJ2-5,-,CASSLLAEGEGQETQYF,TGTGCCAGCAGTCTACTAGCAGAGGGAGAGGGACAAGAGACCCAGTACTTC
-,TRBV20-1,TRBJ1-4,-,CSAPSYEKLFF,TGCAGTGCACCGAGTTATGAAAAACTGTTTTTT
-,TRBV6-5,TRBJ2-2,-,CASSYGRTGELFF,TGTGCCAGCAGTTACGGGCGTACCGGGGAGCTGTTTTTT
TRBD1,TRBV15,TRBJ2-3,-,CATSNGQGTDTQYF,TGTGCCACCAGCAACGGACAGGGCACAGATACGCAGTATTTT
-,TRBV2,TRBJ2-1,-,CADTGSYNEQFF,TGTGCTGATACAGGGTCCTACAATGAGCAGTTCTTC
-,TRBV29-1,TRBJ1-1,few,CSVDRVRAEAFF,TGCAGCGTTGACAGGGTAAGGGCTGAAGCTTTCTTT
TRBD2,TRBV3-1/TRBV3-2,TRBJ2-1,-,CASSLWTSGDYNEQFF,TGTGCCAGCAGCCTCTGGACTAGCGGGGATTACAATGAGCAGTTCTTC
TRBD1,TRBV18,TRBJ2-2,-,CASSLYRTGTTGELFF,TGTGCCAGCTCACTGTACCGGACAGGGACCACCGGGGAGCTGTTTTTT
-,TRBV12-3/TRBV12-4,TRBJ1-1,-,CASSYGVTEAFF,TGTGCCAGCAGTTACGGGGTGACTGAAGCTTTCTTT
TRBD2,TRBV5-4,TRBJ2-1,-,CASSLGLLAGGTHEQFF,TGTGCCAGCAGCTTGGGGCTCCTAGCGGGAGGGACCCATGAGCAGTTCTTC